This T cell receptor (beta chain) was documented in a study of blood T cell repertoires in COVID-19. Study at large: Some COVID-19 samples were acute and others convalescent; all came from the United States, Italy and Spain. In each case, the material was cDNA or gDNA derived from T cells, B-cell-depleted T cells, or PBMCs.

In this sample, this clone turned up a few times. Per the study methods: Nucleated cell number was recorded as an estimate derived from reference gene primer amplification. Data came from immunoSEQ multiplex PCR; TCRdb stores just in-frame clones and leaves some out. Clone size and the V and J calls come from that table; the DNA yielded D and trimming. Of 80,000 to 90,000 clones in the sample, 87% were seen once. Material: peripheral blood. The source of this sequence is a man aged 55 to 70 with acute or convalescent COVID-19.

The CDR3 here is CASSFTGGSGANVLTF. The DNA for the CDR3 is TGTGCCAGTAGTTTCACAGGGGGCTCTGGGGCCAACGTCCTGACTTTC. The chain is built from TRBV19 and TRBJ2-6, with TRBD1 matching 8 bases. The CDR3 runs 16 residues. Germline V gives CDR1 LNHDA, CDR2 SQIVND (reference sequence). V lost 5 bases and J lost 0; bases outside the gene matches: 3.